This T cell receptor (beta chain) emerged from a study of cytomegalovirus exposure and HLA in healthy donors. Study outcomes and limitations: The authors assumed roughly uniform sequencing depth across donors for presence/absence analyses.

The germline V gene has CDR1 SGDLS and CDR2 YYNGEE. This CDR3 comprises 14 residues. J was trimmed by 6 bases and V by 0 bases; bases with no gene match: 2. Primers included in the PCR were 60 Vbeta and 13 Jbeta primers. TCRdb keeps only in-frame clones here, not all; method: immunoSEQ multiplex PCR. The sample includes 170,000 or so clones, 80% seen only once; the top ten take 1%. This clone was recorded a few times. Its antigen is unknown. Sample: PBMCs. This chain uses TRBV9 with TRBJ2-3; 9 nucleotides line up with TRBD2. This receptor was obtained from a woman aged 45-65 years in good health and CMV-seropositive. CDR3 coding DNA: TGTGCCAGCAGCGTAGGGCTAGCGGGGGATACGCAGTATTTT. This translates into CASSVGLAGDTQYF.